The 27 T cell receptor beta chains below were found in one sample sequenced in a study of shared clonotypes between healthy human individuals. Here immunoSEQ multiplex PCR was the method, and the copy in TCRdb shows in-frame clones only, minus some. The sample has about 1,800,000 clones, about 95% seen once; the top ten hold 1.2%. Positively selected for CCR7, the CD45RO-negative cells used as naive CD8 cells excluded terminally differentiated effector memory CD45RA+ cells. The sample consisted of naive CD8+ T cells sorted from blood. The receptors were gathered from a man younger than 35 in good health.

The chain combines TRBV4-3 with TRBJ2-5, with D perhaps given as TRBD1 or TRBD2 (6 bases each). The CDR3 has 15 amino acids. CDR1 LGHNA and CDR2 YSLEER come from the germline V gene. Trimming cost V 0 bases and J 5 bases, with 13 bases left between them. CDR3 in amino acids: CASSQERGAGETQYF. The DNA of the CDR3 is TGCGCCAGCAGCCAAGAAAGGGGGGCGGGTGAGACCCAGTACTTC.

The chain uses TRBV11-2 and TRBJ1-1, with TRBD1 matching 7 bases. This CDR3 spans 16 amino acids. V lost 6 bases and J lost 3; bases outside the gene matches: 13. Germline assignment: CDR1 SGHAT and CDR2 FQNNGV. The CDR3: CASSRQGGISDTEAFF. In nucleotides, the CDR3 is TGTGCCAGCAGTCGACAGGGTGGGATCTCGGACACTGAAGCTTTCTTT.

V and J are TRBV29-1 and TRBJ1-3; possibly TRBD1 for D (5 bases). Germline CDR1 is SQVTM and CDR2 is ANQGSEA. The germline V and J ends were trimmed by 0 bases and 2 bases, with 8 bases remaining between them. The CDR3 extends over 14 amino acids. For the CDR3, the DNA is TGCAGCGTTGAAGATCCGGGGGCTGGAAACACCATATATTTT. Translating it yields CSVEDPGAGNTIYF.

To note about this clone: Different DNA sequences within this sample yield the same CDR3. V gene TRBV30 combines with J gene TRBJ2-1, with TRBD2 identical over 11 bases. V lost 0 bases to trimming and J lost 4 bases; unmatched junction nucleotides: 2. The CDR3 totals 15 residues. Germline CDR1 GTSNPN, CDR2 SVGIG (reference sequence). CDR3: CAWSVLAGGYNEQFF. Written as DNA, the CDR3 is TGTGCCTGGAGTGTCCTAGCGGGGGGATACAATGAGCAGTTCTTC. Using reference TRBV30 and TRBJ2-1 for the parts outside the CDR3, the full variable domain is SQTIHQWPATLVQPVGSPLSLECTVEGTSNPNLYWYRQAAGRGLQLLFYSVGIGQISSEVPQNLSASRPQDRQFILSSKKLLLSDSGFYLCAWSVLAGGYNEQFFGPGTRLTVL.

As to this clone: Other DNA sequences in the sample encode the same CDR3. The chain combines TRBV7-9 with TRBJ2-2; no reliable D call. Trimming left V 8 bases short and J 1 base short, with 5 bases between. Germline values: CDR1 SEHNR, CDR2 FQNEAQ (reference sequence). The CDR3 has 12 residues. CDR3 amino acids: CASEGNTGELFF. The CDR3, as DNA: TGTGCCAGCGAAGGGAACACCGGGGAGCTGTTTTTT.

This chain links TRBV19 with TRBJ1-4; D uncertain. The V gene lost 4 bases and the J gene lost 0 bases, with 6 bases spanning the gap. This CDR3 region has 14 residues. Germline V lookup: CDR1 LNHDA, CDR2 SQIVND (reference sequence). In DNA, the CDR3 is TGTGCCAGTAGTAACGGATCAACTAATGAAAAACTGTTTTTT. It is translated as CASSNGSTNEKLFF.

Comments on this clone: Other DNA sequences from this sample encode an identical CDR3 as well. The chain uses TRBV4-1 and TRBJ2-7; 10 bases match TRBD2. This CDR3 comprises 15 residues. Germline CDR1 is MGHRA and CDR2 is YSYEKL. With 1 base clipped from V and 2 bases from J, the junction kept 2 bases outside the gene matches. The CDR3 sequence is CASSQVLAGAYEQYF. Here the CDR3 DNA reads TGCGCCAGCAGCCAAGTGCTAGCGGGGGCCTACGAGCAGTACTTC.

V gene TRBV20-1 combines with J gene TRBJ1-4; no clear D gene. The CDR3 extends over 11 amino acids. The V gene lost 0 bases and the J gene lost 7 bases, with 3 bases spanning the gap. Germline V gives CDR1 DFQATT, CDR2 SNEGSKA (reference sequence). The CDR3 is CSARDIEKLFF. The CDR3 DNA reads TGCAGTGCTAGAGATATTGAAAAACTGTTTTTT.

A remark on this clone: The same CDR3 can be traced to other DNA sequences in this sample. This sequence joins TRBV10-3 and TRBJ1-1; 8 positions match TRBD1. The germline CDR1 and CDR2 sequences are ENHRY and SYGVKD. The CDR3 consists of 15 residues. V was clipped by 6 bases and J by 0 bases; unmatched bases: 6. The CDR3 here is CAISDGQGLNTEAFF. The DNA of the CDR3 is TGTGCCATCAGCGACGGACAGGGTTTGAACACTGAAGCTTTCTTT.

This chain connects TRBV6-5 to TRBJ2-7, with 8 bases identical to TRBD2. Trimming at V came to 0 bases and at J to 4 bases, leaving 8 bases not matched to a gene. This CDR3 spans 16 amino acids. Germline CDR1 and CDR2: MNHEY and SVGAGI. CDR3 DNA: TGTGCCAGCAGTTACTCCCTGACTAGCGTGACGTACGAGCAGTACTTC. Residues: CASSYSLTSVTYEQYF.

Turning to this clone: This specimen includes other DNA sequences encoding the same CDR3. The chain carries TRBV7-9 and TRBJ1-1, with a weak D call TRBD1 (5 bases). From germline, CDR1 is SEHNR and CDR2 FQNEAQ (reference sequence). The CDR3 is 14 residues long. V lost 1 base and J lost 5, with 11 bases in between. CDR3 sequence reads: CASSLVSGRTEAFF. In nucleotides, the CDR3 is TGTGCCAGCAGCTTAGTTTCAGGGCGGACTGAAGCTTTCTTT. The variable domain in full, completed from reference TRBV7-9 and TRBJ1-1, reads DTGVSQNPRHKITKRGQNVTFRCDPISEHNRLYWYRQTLGQGPEFLTYFQNEAQLEKSRLLSDRFSAERPKGSFSTLEIQRTEQGDSAMYLCASSLVSGRTEAFFGQGTRLTVV.

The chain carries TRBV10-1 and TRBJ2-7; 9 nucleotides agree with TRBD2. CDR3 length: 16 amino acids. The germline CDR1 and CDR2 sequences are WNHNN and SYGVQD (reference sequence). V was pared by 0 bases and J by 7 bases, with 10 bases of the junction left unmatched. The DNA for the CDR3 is TGCGCCAGCAGTGAGTCGTCTGTGGCACTAGCGGGTGAGCAGTACTTC. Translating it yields CASSESSVALAGEQYF.

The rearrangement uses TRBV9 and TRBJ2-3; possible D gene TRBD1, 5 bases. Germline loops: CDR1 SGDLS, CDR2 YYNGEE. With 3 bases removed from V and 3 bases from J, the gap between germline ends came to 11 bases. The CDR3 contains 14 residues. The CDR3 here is CASSGADSTDTQYF. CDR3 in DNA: TGTGCCAGCAGCGGCGCCGACAGTACAGATACGCAGTATTTT.

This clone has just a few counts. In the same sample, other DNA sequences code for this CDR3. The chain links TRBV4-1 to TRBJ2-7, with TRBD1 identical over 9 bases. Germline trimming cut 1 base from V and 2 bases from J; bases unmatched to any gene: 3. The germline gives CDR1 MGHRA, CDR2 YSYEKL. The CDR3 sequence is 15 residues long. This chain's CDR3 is CASSQVGQGTYEQYF. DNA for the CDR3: TGCGCCAGCAGCCAAGTGGGACAGGGAACCTACGAGCAGTACTTC.

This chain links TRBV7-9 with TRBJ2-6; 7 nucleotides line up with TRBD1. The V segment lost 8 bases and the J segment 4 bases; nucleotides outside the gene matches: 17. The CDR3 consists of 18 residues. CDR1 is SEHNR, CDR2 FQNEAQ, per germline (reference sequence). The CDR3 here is CASRADTGQIYGANVLTF. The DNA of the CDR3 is TGTGCCAGCCGAGCGGACACGGGACAGATCTACGGGGCCAACGTCCTGACTTTC.

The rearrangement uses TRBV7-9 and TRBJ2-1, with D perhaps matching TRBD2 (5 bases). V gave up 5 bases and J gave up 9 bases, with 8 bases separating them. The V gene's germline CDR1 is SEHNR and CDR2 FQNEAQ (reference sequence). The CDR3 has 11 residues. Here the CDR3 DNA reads TGTGCCAGCAGCCCGGACTTTGAGCAGTTCTTC. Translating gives CASSPDFEQFF.

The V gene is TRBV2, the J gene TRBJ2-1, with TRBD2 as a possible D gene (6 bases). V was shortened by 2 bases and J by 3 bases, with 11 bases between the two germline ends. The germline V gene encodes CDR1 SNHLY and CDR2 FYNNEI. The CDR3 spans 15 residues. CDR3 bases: TGTGCCAGCAGTGAATCTGGCGGGAACTACAATGAGCAGTTCTTC. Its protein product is CASSESGGNYNEQFF.

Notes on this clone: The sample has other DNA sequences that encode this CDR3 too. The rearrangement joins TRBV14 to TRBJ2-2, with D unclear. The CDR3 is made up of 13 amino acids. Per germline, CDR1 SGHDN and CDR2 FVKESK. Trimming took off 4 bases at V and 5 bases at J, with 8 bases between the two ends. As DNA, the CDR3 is TGTGCCAGCAGCCCTACAGTTACCGGGGAGCTGTTTTTT. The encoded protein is CASSPTVTGELFF. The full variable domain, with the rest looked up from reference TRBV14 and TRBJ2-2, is EAGVTQFPSHSVIEKGQTVTLRCDPISGHDNLYWYRRVMGKEIKFLLHFVKESKQDESGMPNNRFLAERTGGTYSTLKVQPAELEDSGVYFCASSPTVTGELFFGEGSRLTVL.

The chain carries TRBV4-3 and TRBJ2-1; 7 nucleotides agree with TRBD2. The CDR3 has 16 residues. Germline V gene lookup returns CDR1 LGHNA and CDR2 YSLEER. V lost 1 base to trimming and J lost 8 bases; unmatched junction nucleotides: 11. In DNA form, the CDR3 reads TGCGCCAGCAGCCAAGCAACGTACGGGGGGTGGGATGAGCAGTTCTTC. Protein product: CASSQATYGGWDEQFF.

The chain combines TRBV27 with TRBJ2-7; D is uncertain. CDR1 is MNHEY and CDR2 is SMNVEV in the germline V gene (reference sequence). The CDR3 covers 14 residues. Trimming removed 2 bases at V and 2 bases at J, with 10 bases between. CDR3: CASSLQGQTYEQYF. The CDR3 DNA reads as TGTGCCAGCAGTTTACAAGGCCAAACCTACGAGCAGTACTTC.

Here the CDR3 DNA reads TGTGCCAGTAGTATCTTGCTGGGGGGGAATGAGCAGTTCTTC. Encoded protein: CASSILLGGNEQFF. The chain recombines TRBV19 with TRBJ2-1; 7 bases map to TRBD2. Germline lookup yields CDR1 LNHDA and CDR2 SQIVND (reference sequence). The length of the CDR3 is 14 residues. V gave up 3 bases and J gave up 7 bases; unmatched junction bases: 6.

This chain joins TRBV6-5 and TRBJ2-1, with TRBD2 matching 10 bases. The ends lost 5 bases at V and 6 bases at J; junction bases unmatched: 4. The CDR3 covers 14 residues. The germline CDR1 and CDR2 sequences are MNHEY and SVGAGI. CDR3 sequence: CASSIAGGPNEQFF. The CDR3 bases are TGTGCCAGCAGTATAGCGGGGGGCCCCAATGAGCAGTTCTTC.

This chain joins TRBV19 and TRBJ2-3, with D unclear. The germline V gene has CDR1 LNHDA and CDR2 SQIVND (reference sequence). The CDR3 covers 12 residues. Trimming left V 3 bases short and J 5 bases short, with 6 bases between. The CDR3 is CASSIFGDTQYF. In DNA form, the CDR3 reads TGTGCCAGTAGTATTTTCGGAGATACGCAGTATTTT.

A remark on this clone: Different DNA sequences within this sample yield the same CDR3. CDR3 DNA sequence: TGTGCCAGCAGCTTTGGACTAGCGGGTGAGCAGTTCTTC. This translates into CASSFGLAGEQFF. The V gene is TRBV5-6, the J gene TRBJ2-1; TRBD2 agrees at 11 bases. The CDR3 runs to 13 residues. The germline gives CDR1 SGHDT, CDR2 YYEEEE. Germline trimming cut 2 bases from V and 9 bases from J; bases unmatched to any gene: 1.

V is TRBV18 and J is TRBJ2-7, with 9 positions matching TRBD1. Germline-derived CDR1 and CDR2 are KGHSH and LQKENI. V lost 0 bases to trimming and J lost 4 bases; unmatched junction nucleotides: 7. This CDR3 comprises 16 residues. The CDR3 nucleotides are TGTGCCAGCTCACCACCGCCACAGGGGGCTCGGTACGAGCAGTACTTC. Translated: CASSPPPQGARYEQYF. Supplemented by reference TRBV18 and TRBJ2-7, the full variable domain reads NAGVMQNPRHLVRRRGQEARLRCSPMKGHSHVYWYRQLPEEGLKFMVYLQKENIIDESGMPKERFSAEFPKEGPSILRIQQVVRGDSAAYFCASSPPPQGARYEQYFGPGTRLTVT.

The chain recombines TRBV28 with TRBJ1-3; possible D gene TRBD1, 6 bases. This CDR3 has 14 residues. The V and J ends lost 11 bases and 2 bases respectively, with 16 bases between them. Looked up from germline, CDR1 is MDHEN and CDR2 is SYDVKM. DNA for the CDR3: TGTGCCTTTACGGTGGGGGGCACTGGAAACACCATATATTTT. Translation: CAFTVGGTGNTIYF.

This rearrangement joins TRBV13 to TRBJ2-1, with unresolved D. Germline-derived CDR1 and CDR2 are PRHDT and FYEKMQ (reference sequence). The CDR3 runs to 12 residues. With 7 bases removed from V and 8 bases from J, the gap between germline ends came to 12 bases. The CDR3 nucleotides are TGTGCCAGCATGGGTAGCAGGCATGAGCAGTTCTTC. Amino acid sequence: CASMGSRHEQFF.